This TCR beta chain originates from a study of CD8 T cells in ankylosing spondylitis. Study-level points and caveats: Some of these motif variants have turned up before, in reports on reactive arthritis synovial fluid and blood. Within ankylosing spondylitis blood, a TCR beta motif made up of eight highly homologous variants appeared to be characteristic. Disease-linked clones reportedly concentrated significantly in matched ankylosing spondylitis synovial fluid.

This CDR3 spans 14 amino acids. The V end was cut by 8 bases, the J end by 4 bases, with 12 bases between. Germline assignment: CDR1 SNHLY and CDR2 FYNNEI. Concerning this clonotype: Antigen: not known.

Construction of TCR beta libraries was performed using quantitative 5'-RACE with molecular barcodes. TCRdb ran MiXCR on the 5' RACE reads and lists one entry per CDR3 protein. The table includes hundreds of thousands of distinct CDR3 sequences, roughly 17% detected once. Input material: blood, either unsorted or a sorted T cell fraction (not recorded which). The J gene is TRBJ1-6, the V gene TRBV2; D uncertain. The sequence derives from a male donor with ankylosing spondylitis. The CDR3 protein is CASGLGLYNSPLHF. The CDR3 coding sequence is TGTGCCAGCGGGCTCGGACTTTATAATTCACCCCTCCACTTT.